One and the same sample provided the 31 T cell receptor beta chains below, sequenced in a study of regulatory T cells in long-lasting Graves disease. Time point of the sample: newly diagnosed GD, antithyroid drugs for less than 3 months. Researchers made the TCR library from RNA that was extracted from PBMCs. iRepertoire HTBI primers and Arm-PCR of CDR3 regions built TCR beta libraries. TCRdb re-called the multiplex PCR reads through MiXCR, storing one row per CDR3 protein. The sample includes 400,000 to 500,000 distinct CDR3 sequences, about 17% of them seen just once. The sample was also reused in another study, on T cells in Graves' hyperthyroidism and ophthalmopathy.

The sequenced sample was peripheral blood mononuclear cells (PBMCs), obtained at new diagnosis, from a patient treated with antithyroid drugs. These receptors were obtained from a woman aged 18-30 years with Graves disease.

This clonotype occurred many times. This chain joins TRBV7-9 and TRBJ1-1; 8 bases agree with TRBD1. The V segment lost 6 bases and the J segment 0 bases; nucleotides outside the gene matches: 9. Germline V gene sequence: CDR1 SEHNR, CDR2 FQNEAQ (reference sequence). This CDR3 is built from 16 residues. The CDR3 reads CASRKDRGNLNTEAFF. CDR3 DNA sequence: TGTGCCAGCAGAAAAGACAGGGGAAATTTGAACACTGAAGCTTTCTTT.

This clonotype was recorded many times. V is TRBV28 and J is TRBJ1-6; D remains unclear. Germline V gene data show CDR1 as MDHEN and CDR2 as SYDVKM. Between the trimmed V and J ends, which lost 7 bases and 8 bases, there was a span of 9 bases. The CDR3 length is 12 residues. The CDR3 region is CASTPGYSPLHF. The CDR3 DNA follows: TGTGCCAGCACCCCAGGCTATTCACCCCTCCACTTT.

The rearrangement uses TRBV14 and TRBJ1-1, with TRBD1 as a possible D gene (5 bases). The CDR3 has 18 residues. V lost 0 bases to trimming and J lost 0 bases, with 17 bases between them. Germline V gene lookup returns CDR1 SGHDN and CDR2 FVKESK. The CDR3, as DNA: TGTGCCAGCAGCCAAGACGGACTAAACAGGAACCTGAACACTGAAGCTTTCTTT. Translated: CASSQDGLNRNLNTEAFF.

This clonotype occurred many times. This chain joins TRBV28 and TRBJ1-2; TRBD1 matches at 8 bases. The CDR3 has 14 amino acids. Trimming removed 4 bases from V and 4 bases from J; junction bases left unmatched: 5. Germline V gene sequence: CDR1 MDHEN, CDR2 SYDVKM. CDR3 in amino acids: CASSYRGYSYGYTF. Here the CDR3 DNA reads TGTGCCAGCAGTTACAGGGGGTACTCCTATGGCTACACCTTC.

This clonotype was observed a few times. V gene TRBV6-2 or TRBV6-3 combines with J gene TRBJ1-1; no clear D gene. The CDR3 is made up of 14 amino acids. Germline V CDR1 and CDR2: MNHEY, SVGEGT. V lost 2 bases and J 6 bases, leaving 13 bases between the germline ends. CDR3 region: CASSYGVVVAEAFF. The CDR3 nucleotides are TGTGCCAGCAGTTACGGGGTCGTAGTCGCTGAAGCTTTCTTT.

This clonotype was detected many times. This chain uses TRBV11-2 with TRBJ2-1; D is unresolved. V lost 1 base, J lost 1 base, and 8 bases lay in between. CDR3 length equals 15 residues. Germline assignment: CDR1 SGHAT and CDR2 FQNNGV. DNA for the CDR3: TGTGCCAGCAGCTTAGGCGAGCGTTCCTACAATGAGCAGTTCTTC. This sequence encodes CASSLGERSYNEQFF.

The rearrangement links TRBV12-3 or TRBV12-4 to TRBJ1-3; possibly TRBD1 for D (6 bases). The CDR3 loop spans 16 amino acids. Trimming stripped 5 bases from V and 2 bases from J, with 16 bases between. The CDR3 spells CASSTRRGAPGNTIYF. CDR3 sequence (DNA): TGTGCCAGCAGTACCCGTCGGGGGGCCCCTGGAAACACCATATATTTT.

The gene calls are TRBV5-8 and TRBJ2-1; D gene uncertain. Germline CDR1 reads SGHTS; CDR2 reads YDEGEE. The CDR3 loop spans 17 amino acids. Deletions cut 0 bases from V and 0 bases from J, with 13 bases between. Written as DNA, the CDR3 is TGTGCCAGCAGCTTGGGTTCTTACCAGAGCTCCTACAATGAGCAGTTCTTC. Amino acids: CASSLGSYQSSYNEQFF.

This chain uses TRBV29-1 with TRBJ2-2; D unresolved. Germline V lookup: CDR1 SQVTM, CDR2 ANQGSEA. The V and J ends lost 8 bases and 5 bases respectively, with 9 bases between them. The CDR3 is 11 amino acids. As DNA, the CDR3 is TGCAGCCCCCACAGAACCGGGGAGCTGTTTTTT. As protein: CSPHRTGELFF.

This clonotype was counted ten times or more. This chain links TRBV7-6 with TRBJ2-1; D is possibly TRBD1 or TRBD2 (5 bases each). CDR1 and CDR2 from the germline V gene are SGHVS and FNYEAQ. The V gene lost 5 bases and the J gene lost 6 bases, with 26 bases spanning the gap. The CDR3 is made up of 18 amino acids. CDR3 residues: CASSRFSPGRQGSNEQFF. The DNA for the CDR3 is TGTGCCAGCAGCCGCTTTAGTCCGGGACGCCAGGGAAGCAATGAGCAGTTCTTC.

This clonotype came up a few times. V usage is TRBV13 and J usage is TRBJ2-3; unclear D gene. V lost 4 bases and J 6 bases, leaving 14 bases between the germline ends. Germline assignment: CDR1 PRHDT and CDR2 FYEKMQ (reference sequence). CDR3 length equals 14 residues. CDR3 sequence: CASSSPGYNDTQYF. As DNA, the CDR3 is TGTGCCAGCAGCTCCCCGGGTTACAACGATACGCAGTATTTT.

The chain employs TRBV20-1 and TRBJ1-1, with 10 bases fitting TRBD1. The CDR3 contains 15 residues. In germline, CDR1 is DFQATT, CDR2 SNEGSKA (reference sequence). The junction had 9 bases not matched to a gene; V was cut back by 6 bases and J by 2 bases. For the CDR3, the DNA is TGCAGTGCAAGTAGGACAGGGGGGATAAACACTGAAGCTTTCTTT. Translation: CSASRTGGINTEAFF.

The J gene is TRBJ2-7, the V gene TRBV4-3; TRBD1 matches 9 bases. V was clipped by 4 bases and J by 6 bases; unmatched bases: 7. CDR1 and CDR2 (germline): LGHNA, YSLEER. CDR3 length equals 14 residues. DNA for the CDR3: TGCGCCAGCAGCCTAAACAGGGGGCTGGGCGAGCAGTACTTC. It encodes CASSLNRGLGEQYF.

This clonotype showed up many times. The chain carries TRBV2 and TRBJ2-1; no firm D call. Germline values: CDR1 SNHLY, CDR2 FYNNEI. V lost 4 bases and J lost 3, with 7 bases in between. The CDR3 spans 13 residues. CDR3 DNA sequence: TGTGCCAGCAGTGCGGCCCTCTACAATGAGCAGTTCTTC. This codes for CASSAALYNEQFF.

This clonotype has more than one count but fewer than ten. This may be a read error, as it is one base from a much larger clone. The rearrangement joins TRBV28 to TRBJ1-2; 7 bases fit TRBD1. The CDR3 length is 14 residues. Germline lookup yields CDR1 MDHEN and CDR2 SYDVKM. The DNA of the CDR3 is TGTGCCAGCAGTTTAAAGGGGGCCTCCTATAGCTACACCTTC. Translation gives CASSLKGASYSYTF.

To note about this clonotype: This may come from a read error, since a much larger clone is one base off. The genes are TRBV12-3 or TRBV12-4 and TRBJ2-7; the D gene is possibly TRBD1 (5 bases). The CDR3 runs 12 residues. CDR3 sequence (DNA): TGTGCCAGCAGTTTGACAGCCCACGAGCAGTGCTTC. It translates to CASSLTAHEQCF.

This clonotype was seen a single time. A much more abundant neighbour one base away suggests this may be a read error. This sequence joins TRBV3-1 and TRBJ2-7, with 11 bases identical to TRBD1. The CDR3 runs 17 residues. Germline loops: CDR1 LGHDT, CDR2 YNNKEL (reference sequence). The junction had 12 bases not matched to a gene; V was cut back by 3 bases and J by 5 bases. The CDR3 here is CASSQTGTGGAVDEQYF. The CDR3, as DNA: TGTGCCAGCAGCCAGACCGGGACAGGGGGTGCAGTGGACGAGCAGTACTTC.

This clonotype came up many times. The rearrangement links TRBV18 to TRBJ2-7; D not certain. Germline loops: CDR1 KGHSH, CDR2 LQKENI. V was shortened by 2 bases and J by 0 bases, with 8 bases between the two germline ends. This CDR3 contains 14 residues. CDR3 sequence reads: CASSPGISSYEQYF. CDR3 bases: TGTGCCAGCTCACCAGGGATTAGCTCCTACGAGCAGTACTTC.

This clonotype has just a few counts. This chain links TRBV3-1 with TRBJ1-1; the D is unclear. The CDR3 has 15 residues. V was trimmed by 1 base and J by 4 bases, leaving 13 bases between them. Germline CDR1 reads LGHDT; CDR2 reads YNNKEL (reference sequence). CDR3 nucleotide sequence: TGTGCCAGCAGCCAAGTGCTCGGATTGGGCACTGAAGCTTTCTTT. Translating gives CASSQVLGLGTEAFF. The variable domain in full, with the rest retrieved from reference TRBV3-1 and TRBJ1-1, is DTAVSQTPKYLVTQMGNDKSIKCEQNLGHDTMYWYKQDSKKFLKIMFSYNNKELIINETVPNRFSPKSPDKAHLNLHINSLELGDSAVYFCASSQVLGLGTEAFFGQGTRLTVV.

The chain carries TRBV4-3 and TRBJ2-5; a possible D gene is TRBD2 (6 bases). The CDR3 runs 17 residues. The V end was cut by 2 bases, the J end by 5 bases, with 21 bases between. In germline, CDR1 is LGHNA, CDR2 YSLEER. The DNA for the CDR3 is TGCGCCAGCAGCCAATACGGACTACCCGGTCGAGGGGAGACCCAGTACTTC. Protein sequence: CASSQYGLPGRGETQYF.

The CDR3 region is CSVERGDSYEQYF. The CDR3 bases are TGCAGCGTTGAAAGGGGGGACTCCTACGAGCAGTACTTC. The chain couples TRBV29-1 to TRBJ2-7; D tentatively fits TRBD1 or TRBD2 (6 bases each). With 2 bases removed from V and 0 bases from J, the gap between germline ends came to 8 bases. The germline gives CDR1 SQVTM, CDR2 ANQGSEA. The CDR3 length is 13 residues.

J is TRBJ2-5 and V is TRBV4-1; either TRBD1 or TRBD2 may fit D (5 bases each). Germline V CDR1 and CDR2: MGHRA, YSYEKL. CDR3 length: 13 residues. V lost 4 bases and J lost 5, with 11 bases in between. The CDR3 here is CASSRGPLETQYF. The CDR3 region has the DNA TGCGCCAGCAGCCGGGGACCCCTGGAGACCCAGTACTTC.

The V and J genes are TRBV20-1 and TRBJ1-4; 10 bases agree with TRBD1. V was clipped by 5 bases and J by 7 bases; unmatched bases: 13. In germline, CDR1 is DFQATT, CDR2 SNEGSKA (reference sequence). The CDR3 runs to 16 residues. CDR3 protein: CSAQTLPGQGIEKLFF. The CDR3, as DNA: TGCAGTGCTCAAACCTTGCCGGGACAGGGGATTGAAAAACTGTTTTTT.

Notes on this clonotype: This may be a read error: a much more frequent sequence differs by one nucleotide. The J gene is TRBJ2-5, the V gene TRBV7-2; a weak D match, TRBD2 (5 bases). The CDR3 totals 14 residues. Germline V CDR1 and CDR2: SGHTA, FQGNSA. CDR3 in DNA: TGTGTCAGCAGCTCCGGGAACCTGGCCGAGACCCAGTACTTC. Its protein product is CVSSSGNLAETQYF. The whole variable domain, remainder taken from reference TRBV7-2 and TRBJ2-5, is GAGVSQSPSNKVTEKGKDVELRCDPISGHTALYWYRQSLGQGLEFLIYFQGNSAPDKSGLPSDRFSAERTGGSVSTLTIQRTQQEDSAVYLCVSSSGNLAETQYFGPGTRLLVL.

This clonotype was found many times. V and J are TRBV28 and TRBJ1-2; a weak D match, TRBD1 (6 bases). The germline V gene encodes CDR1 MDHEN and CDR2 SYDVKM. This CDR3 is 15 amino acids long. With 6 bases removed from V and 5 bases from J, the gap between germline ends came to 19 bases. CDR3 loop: CASSTNPTGTYGYTF. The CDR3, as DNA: TGTGCCAGCAGCACCAACCCGACAGGTACTTATGGCTACACCTTC.

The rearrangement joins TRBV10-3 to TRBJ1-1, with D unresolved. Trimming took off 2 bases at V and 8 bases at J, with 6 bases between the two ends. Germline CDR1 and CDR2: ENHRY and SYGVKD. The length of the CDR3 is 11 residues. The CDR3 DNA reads TGTGCCATCAGTGAGATGTGGGAAGCTTTCTTT. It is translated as CAISEMWEAFF.

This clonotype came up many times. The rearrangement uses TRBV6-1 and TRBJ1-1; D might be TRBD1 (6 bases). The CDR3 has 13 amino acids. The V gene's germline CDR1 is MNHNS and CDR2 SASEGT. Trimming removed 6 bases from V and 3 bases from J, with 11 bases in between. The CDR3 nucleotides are TGTGCCAGCAGCAACAGGGTTCACACTGAAGCTTTCTTT. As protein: CASSNRVHTEAFF.

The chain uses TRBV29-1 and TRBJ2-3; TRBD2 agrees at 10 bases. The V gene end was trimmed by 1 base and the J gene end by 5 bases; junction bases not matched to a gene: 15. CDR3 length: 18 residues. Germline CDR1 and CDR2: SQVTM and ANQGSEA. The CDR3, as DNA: TGCAGCGTTGAAGGTGGTGGGGCTAGCGGGAGAATCATAGATACGCAGTATTTT. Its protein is CSVEGGGASGRIIDTQYF.

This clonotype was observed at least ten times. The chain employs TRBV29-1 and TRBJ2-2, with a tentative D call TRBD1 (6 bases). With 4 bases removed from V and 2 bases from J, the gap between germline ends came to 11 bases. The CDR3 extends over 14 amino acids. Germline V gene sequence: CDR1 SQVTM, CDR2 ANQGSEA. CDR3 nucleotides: TGCAGCGTTGTTCAGGGGCCAAACACCGGGGAGCTGTTTTTT. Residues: CSVVQGPNTGELFF.

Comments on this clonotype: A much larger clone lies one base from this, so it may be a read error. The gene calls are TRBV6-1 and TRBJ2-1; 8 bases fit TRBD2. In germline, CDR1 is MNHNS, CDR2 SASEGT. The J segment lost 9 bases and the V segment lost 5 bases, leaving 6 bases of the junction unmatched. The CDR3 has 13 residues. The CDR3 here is CASSHQRESEQFF. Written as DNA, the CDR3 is TGTGCCAGCAGTCATCAGCGGGAGTCTGAGCAGTTCTTC.

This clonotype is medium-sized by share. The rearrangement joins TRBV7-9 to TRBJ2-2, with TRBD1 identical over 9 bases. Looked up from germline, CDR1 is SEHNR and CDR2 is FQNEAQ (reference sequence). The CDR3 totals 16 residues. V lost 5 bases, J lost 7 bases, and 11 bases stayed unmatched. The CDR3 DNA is TGTGCCAGCAGCCTAGTCCGGGGACAGGGACACGGGGAGCTGTTTTTT. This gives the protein CASSLVRGQGHGELFF.